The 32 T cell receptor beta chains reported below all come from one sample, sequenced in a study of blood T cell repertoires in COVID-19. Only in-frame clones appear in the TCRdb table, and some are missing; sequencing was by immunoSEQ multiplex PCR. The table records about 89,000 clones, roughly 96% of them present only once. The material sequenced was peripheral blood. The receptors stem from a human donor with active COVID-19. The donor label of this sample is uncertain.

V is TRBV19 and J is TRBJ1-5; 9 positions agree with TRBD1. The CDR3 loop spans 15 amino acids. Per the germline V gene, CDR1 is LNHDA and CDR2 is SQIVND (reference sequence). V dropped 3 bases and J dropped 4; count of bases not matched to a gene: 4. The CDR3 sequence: CASSIEQGANQPQHF. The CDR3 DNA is TGTGCCAGTAGTATCGAACAGGGGGCGAATCAGCCCCAGCATTTT. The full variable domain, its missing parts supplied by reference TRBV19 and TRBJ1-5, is DGGITQSPKYLFRKEGQNVTLSCEQNLNHDAMYWYRQDPGQGLRLIYYSQIVNDFQKGDIAEGYSVSREKKESFPLTVTSAQKNPTAFYLCASSIEQGANQPQHFGDGTRLSIL.

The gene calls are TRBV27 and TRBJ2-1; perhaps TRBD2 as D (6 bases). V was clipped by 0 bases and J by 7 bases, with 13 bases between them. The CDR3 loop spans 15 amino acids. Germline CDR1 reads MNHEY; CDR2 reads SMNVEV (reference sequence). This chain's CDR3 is CASSLSGLVVNEQFF. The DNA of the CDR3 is TGTGCCAGCAGTTTATCGGGACTTGTGGTAAATGAGCAGTTCTTC.

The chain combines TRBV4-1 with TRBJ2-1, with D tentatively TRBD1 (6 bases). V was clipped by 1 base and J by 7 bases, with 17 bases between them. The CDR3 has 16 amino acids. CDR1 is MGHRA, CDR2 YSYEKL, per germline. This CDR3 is CASSQGGLTSWNEQFF. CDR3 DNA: TGCGCCAGCAGCCAAGGGGGGCTCACCTCTTGGAATGAGCAGTTCTTC.

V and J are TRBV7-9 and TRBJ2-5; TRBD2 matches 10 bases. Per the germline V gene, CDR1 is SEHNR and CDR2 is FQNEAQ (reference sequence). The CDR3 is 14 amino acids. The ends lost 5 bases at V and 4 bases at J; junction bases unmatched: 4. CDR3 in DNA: TGTGCCAGCAGCCTAAGGACTAGCGGAGAGACCCAGTACTTC. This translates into CASSLRTSGETQYF.

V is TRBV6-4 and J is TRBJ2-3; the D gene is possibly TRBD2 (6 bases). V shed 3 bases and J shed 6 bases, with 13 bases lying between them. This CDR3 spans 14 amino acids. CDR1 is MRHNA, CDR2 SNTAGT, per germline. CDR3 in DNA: TGTGCCAGCAGTGATTCGGGGGTAATGGATACGCAGTATTTT. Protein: CASSDSGVMDTQYF.

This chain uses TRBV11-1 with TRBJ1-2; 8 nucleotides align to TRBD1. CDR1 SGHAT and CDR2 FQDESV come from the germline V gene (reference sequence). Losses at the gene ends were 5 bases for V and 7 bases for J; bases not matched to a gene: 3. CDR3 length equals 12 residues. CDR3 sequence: CASSQGAAGYTF. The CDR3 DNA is TGTGCCAGCAGCCAGGGGGCAGCTGGCTACACCTTC.

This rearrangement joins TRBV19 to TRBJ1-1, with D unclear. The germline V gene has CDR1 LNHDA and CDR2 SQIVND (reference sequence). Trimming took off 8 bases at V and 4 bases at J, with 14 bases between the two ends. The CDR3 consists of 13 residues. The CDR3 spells CASSRPGSTEAFF. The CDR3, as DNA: TGTGCCAGTTCACGGCCAGGAAGCACTGAAGCTTTCTTT.

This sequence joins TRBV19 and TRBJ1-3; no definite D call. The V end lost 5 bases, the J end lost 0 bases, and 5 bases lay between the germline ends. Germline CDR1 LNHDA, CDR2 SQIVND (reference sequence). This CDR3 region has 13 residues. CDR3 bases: TGTGCCAGTAGTTCCAGCTCTGGAAACACCATATATTTT. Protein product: CASSSSSGNTIYF.

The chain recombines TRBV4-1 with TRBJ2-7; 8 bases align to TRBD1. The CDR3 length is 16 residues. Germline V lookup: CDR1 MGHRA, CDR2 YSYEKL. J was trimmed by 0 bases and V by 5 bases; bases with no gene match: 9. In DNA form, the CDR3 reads TGCGCCAGCAGCAGCGGACAGGGTCCCCACTCCTACGAGCAGTACTTC. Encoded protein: CASSSGQGPHSYEQYF.

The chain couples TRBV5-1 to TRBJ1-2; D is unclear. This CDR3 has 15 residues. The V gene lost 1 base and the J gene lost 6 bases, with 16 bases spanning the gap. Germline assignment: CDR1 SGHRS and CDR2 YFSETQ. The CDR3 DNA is TGCGCCAGCAGCTTGACGCCGTGGAGGGAGAATGGCTACACCTTC. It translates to CASSLTPWRENGYTF.

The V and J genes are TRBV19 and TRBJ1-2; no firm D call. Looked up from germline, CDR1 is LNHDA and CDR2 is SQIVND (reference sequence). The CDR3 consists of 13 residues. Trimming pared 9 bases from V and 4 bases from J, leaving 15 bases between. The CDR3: CASEGDAIYGYTF. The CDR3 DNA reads TGTGCCAGCGAGGGTGACGCGATCTATGGCTACACCTTC.

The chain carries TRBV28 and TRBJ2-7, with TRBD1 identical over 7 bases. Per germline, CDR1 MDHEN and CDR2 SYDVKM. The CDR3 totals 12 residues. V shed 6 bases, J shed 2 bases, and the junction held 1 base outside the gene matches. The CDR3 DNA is TGTGCCAGCAGCAGGGGGACCTACGAGCAGTACTTC. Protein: CASSRGTYEQYF.

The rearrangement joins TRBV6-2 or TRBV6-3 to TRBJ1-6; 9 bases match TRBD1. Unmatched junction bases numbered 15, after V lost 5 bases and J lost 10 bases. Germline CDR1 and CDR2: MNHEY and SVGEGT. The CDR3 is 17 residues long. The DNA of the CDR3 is TGTGCCAGCAGTCGCCCGTCGTGGGGGACAGGGAACTCACCCCTCCACTTT. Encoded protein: CASSRPSWGTGNSPLHF.

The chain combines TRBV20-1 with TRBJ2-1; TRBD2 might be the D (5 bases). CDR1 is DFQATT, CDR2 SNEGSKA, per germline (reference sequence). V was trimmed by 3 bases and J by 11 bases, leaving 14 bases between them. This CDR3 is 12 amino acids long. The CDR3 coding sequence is TGCAGTGCTAGTTCTATCGGGATTCAGCAGTTCTTC. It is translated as CSASSIGIQQFF.

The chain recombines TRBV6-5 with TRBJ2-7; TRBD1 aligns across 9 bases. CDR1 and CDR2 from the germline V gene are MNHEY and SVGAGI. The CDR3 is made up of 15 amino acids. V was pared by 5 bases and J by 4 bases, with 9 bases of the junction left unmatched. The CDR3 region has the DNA TGTGCCAGCAGTCGGTGGGGACAGGGAACTTACGAGCAGTACTTC. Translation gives CASSRWGQGTYEQYF.

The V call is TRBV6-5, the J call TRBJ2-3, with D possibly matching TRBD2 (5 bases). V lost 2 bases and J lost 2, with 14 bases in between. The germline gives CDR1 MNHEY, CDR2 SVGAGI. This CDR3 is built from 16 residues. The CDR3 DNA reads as TGTGCCAGCAGTTACGGCGTTCGGGGATACACAGATACGCAGTATTTT. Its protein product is CASSYGVRGYTDTQYF.

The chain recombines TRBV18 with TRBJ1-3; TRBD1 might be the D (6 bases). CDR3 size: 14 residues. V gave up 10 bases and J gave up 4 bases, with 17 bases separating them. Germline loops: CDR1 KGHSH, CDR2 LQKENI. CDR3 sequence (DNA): TGTGCCACCCCCCGGGGGGGCAGGGGAAACACCATATATTTT. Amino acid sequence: CATPRGGRGNTIYF.

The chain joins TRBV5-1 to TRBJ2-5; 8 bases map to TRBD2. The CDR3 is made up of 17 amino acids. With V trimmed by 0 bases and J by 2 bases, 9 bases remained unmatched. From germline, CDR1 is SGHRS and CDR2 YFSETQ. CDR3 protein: CASSLGVSGTPQETQYF. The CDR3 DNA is TGCGCCAGCAGCTTGGGAGTTAGCGGGACGCCACAAGAGACCCAGTACTTC.

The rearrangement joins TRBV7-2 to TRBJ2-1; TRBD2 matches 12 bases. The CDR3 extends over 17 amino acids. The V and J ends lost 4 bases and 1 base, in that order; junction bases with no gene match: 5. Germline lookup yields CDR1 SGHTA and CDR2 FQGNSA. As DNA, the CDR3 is TGTGCCAGCAGCTCCCCGACTAGCGGGGGTTCCTACAATGAGCAGTTCTTC. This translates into CASSSPTSGGSYNEQFF.

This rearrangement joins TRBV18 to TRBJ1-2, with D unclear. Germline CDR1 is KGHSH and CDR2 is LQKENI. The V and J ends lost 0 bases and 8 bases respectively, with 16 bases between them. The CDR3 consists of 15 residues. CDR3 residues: CASSPPGHSWRGYTF. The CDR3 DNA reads TGTGCCAGCTCACCACCCGGGCACTCTTGGAGGGGCTACACCTTC.

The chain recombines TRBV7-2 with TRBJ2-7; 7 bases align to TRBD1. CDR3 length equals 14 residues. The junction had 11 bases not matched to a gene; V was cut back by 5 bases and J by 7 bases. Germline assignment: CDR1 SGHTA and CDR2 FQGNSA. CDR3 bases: TGTGCCAGCAGCCCGGGACAGAGACTACGAGAGCAGTACTTC. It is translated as CASSPGQRLREQYF.

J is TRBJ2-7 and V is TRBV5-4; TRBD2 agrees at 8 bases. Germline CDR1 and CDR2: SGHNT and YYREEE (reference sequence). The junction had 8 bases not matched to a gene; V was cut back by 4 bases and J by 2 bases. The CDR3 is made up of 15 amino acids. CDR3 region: CASSPDGRATYEQYF. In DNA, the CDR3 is TGTGCCAGCAGCCCGGACGGGAGGGCAACCTACGAGCAGTACTTC.

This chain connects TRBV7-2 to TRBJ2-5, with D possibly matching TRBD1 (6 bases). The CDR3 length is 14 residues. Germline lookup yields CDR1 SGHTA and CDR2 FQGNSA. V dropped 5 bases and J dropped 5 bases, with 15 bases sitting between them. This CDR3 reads CASSQGKGGETQYF. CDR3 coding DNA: TGTGCCAGCAGCCAGGGGAAGGGTGGGGAGACCCAGTACTTC.

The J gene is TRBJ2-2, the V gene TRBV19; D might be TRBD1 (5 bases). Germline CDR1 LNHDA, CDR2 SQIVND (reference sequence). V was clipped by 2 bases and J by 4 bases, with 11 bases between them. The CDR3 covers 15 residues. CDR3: CASSITGVSTGELFF. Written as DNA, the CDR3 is TGTGCCAGTAGTATAACAGGAGTTAGCACCGGGGAGCTGTTTTTT.

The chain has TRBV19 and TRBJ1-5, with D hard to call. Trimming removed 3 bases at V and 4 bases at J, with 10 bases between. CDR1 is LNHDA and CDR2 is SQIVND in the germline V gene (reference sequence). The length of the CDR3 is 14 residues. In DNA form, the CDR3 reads TGTGCCAGTAGTATTAGTACGGGGAATCAGCCCCAGCATTTT. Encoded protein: CASSISTGNQPQHF.

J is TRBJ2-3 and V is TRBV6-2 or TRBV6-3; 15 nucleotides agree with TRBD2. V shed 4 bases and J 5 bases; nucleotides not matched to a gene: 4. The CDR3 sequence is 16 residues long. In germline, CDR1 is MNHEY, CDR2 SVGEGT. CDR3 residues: CASSFGLAGGLDTQYF. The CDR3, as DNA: TGTGCCAGCAGTTTCGGACTAGCGGGGGGGCTAGATACGCAGTATTTT.

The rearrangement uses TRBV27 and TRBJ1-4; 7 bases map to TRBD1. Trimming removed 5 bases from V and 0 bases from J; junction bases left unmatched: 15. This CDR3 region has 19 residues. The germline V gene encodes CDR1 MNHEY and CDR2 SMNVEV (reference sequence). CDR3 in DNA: TGTGCCAGCAGTCTAGGGATATACAGGGGACTGGCAACTAATGAAAAACTGTTTTTT. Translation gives CASSLGIYRGLATNEKLFF.

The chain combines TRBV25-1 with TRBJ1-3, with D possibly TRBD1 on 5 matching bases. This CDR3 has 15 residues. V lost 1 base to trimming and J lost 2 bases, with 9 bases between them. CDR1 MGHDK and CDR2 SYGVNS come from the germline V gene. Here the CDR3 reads CASSEWGGTGNTIYF. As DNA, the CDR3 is TGTGCCAGCAGTGAATGGGGGGGAACTGGAAACACCATATATTTT.

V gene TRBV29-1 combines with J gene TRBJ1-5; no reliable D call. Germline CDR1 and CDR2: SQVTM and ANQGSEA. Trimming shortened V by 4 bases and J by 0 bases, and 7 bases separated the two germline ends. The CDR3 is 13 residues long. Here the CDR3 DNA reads TGCAGCGTTGCTGAGAATAGCAATCAGCCCCAGCATTTT. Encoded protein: CSVAENSNQPQHF. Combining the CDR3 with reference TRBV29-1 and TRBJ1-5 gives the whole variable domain SAVISQKPSRDICQRGTSLTIQCQVDSQVTMMFWYRQQPGQSLTLIATANQGSEATYESGFVIDKFPISRPNLTFSTLTVSNMSPEDSSIYLCSVAENSNQPQHFGDGTRLSIL.

CDR3 sequence reads: CASSIVSGQVYGYTF. The DNA of the CDR3 is TGTGCCAGTAGTATAGTCTCGGGACAGGTCTATGGCTACACCTTC. V gene TRBV19 combines with J gene TRBJ1-2, with 8 bases matching TRBD1. Germline V gives CDR1 LNHDA, CDR2 SQIVND (reference sequence). This CDR3 has 15 amino acids. V lost 1 base and J lost 4; bases outside the gene matches: 5.

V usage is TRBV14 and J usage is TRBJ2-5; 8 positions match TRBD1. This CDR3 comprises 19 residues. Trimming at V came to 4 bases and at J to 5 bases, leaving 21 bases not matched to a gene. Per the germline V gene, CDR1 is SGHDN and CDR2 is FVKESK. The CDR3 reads CASSPGQGFGPETGETQYF. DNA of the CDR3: TGTGCCAGCAGCCCCGGACAGGGCTTTGGTCCGGAGACCGGTGAGACCCAGTACTTC.

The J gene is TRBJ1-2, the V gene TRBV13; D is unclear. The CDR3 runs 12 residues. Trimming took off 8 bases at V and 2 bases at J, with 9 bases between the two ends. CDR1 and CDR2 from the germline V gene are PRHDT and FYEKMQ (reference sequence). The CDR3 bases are TGTGCCAGCCGGCGGGAGAACTATGGCTACACCTTC. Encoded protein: CASRRENYGYTF. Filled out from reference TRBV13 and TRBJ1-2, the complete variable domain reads AAGVIQSPRHLIKEKRETATLKCYPIPRHDTVYWYQQGPGQDPQFLISFYEKMQSDKGSIPDRFSAQQFSDYHSELNMSSLELGDSALYFCASRRENYGYTFGSGTRLTVV.